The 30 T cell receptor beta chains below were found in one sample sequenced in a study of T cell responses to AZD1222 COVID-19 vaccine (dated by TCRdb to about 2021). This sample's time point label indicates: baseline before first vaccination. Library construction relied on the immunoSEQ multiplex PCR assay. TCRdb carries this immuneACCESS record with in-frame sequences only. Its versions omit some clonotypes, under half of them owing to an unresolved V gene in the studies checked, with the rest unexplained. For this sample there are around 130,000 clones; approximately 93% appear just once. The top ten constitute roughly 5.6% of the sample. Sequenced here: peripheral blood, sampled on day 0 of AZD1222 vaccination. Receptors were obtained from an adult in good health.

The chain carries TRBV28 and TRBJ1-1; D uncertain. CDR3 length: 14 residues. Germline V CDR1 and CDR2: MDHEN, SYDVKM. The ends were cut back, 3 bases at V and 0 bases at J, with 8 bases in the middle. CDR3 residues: CASSLGGMNTEAFF. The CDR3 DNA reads TGTGCCAGCAGTTTGGGAGGGATGAACACTGAAGCTTTCTTT.

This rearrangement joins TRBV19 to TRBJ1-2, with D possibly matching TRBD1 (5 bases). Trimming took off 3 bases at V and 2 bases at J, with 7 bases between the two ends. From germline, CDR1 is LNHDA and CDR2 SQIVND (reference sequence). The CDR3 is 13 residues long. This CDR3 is CASSIAGNYGYTF. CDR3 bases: TGTGCCAGTAGTATCGCAGGGAACTATGGCTACACCTTC.

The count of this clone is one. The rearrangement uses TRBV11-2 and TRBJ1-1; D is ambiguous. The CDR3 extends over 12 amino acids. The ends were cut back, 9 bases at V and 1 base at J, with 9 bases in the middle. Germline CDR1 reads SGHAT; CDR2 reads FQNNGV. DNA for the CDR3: TGTGCCAGTGGACGGCAGAACACTGAAGCTTTCTTT. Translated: CASGRQNTEAFF.

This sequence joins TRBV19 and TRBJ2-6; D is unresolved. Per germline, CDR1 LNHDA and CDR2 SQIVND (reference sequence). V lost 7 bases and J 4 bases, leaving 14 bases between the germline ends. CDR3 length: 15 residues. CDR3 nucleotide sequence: TGTGCCAGTATTCCTCATGGGCCGGGGGCCAACGTCCTGACTTTC. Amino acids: CASIPHGPGANVLTF.

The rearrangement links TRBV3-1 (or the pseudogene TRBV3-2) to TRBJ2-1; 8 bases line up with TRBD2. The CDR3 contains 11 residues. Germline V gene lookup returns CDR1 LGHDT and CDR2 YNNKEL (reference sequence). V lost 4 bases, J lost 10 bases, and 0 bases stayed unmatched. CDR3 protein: CASSRGGEQFF. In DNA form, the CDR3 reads TGTGCCAGCAGCCGCGGGGGGGAGCAGTTCTTC.

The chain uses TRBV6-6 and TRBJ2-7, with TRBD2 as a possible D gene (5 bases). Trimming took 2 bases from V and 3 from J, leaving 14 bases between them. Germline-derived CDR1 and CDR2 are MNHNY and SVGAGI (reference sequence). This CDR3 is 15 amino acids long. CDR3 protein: CASSYEPGSHYEQYF. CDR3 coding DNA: TGTGCCAGCAGTTACGAGCCGGGAAGTCACTACGAGCAGTACTTC.

CDR3 amino acids: CASVGSLYEQYF. Written as DNA, the CDR3 is TGTGCCAGCGTCGGGTCCTTATACGAGCAGTACTTC. This chain uses TRBV6-5 with TRBJ2-7; no clear D. The germline CDR1 and CDR2 sequences are MNHEY and SVGAGI. V gave up 8 bases and J gave up 4 bases, with 12 bases separating them. The CDR3 totals 12 residues.

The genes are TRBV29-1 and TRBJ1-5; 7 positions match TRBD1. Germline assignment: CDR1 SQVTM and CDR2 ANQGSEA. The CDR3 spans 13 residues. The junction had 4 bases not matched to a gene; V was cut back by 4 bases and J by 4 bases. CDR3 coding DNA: TGCAGCGTTGGGGACAGCCCAAATCAGCCCCAGCATTTT. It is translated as CSVGDSPNQPQHF.

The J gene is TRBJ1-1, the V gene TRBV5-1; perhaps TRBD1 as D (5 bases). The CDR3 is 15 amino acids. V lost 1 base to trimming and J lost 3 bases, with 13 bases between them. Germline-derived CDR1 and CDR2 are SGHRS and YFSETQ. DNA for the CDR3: TGCGCCAGCAGCTTGTTGGCAGGGAGGGACACTGAAGCTTTCTTT. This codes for CASSLLAGRDTEAFF.

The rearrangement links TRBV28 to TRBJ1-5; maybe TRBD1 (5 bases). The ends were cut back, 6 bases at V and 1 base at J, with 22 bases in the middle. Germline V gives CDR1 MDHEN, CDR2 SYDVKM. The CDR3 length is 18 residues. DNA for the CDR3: TGTGCCAGCAGCCCACATACACGGGGCAGACCGAGCAATCAGCCCCAGCATTTT. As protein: CASSPHTRGRPSNQPQHF.

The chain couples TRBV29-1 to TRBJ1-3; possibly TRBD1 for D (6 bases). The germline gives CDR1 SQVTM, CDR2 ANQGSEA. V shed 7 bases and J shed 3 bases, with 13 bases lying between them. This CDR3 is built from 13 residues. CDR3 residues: CSGYRAGGNTIYF. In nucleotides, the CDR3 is TGCAGCGGATACAGGGCGGGTGGAAACACCATATATTTT.

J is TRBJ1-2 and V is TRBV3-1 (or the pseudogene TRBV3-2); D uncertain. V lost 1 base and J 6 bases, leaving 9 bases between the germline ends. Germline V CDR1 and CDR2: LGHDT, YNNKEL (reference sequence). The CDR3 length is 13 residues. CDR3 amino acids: CASSQGSLDGYTF. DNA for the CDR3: TGTGCCAGCAGCCAAGGGTCATTAGATGGCTACACCTTC.

CDR3 sequence reads: CASSELAGGTDTQYF. Written as DNA, the CDR3 is TGTGCCAGCAGTGAGCTAGCGGGGGGAACAGATACGCAGTATTTT. V gene TRBV25-1 combines with J gene TRBJ2-3, with 11 bases matching TRBD2. V was pared by 3 bases and J by 3 bases, with 2 bases of the junction left unmatched. Germline V CDR1 and CDR2: MGHDK, SYGVNS. The CDR3 loop spans 15 amino acids.

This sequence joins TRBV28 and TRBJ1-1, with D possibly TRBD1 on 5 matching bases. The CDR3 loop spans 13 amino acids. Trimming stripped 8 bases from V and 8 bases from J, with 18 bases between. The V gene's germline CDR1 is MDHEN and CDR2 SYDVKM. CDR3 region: CASVPMRGSEAFF. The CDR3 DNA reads TGTGCCAGCGTACCAATGCGGGGCTCGGAAGCTTTCTTT.

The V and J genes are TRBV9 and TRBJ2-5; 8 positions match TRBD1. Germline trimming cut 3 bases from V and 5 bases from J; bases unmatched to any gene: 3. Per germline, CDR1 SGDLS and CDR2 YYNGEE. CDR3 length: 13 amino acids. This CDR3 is CASSASGGETQYF. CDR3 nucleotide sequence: TGTGCCAGCAGCGCGTCAGGGGGCGAGACCCAGTACTTC.

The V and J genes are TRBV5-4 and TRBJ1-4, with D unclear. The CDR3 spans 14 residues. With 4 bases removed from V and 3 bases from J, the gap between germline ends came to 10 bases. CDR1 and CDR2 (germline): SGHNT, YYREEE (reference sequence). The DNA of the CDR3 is TGTGCCAGCAGCGGACCAGAGGCTAATGAAAAACTGTTTTTT. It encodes CASSGPEANEKLFF.

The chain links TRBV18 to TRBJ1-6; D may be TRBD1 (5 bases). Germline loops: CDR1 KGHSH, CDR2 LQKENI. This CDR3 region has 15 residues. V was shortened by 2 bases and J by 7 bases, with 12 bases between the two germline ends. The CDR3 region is CASSPDGGANSPLHF. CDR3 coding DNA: TGTGCCAGCTCACCAGACGGAGGGGCGAATTCACCCCTCCACTTT.

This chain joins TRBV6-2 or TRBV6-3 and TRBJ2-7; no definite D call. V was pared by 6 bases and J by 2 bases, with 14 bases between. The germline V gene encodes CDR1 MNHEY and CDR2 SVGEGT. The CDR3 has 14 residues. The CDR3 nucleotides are TGTGCCAGCAGCCACGTGGATTCCACCTACGAGCAGTACTTC. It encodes CASSHVDSTYEQYF.

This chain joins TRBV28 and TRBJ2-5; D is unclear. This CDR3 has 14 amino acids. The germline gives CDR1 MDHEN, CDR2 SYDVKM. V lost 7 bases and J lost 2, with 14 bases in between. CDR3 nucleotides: TGTGCCAGCACCCTAAGGGTCAGACAAGAGACCCAGTACTTC. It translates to CASTLRVRQETQYF.

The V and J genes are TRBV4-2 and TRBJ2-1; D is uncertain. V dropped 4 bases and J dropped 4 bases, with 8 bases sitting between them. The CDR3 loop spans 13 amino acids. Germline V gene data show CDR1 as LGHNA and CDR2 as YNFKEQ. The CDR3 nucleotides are TGTGCCAGCAGCCTGCACCAGTACAATGAGCAGTTCTTC. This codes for CASSLHQYNEQFF.

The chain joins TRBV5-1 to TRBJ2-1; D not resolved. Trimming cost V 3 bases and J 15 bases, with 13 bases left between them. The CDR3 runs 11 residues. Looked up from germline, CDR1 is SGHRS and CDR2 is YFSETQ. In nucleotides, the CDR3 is TGCGCCAGCAGCTCTCAGCTGGACCGGTTCTTC. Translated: CASSSQLDRFF.

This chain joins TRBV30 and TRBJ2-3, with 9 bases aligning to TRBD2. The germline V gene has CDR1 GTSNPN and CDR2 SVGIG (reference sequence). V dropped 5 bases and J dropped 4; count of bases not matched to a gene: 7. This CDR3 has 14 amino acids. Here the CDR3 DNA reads TGTGCCTGGGTAGCGGGAGAAGGCCCAGATACGCAGTATTTT. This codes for CAWVAGEGPDTQYF.

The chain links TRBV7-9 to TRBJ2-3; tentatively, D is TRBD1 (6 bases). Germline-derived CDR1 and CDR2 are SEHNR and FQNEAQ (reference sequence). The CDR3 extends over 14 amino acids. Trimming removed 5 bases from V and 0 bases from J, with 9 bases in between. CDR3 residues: CASSPDSSTDTQYF. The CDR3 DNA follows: TGTGCCAGCAGCCCGGACAGTAGCACAGATACGCAGTATTTT.

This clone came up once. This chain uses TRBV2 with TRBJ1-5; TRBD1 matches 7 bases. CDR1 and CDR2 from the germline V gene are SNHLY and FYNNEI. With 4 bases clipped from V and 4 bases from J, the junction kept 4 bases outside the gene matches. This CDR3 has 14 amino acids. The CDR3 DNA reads TGTGCCAGCAGTGCTAACAGGGGTAATCAGCCCCAGCATTTT. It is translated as CASSANRGNQPQHF.

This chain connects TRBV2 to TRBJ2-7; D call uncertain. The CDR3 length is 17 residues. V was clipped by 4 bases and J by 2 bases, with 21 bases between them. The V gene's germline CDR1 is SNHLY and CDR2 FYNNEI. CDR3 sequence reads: CASSALSWASITYEQYF. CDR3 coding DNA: TGTGCCAGCAGTGCCCTCTCGTGGGCCTCAATTACCTACGAGCAGTACTTC. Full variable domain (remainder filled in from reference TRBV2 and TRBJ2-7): EPEVTQTPSHQVTQMGQEVILRCVPISNHLYFYWYRQILGQKVEFLVSFYNNEISEKSEIFDDQFSVERPDGSNFTLKIRSTKLEDSAMYFCASSALSWASITYEQYFGPGTRLTVT.

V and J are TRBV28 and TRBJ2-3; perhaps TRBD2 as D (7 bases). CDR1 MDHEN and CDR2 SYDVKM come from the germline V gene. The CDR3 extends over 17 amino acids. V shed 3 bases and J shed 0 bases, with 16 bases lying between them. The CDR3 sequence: CASSFGGSRGSTDTQYF. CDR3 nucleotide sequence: TGTGCCAGCAGTTTTGGCGGGAGTAGGGGGAGCACAGATACGCAGTATTTT.

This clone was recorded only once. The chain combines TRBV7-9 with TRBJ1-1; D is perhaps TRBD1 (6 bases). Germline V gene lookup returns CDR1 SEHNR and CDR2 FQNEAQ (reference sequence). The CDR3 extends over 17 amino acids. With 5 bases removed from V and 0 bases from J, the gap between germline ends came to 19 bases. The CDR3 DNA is TGTGCCAGCAGCCCTACCCTCGGGCGGACAGTGAACACTGAAGCTTTCTTT. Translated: CASSPTLGRTVNTEAFF.

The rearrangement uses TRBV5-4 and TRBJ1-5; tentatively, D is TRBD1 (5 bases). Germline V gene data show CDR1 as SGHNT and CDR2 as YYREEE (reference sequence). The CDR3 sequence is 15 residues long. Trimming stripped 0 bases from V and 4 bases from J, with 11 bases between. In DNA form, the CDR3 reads TGTGCCAGCAGCTTGGCCGGGGCGAGGAATCAGCCCCAGCATTTT. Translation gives CASSLAGARNQPQHF.

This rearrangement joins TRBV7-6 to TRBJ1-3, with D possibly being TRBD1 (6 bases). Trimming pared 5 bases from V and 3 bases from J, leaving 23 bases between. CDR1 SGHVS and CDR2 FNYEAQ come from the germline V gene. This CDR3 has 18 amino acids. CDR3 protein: CASSLETGPTYFGNTIYF. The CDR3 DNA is TGTGCCAGCAGCCTAGAGACAGGACCCACATATTTTGGAAACACCATATATTTT.

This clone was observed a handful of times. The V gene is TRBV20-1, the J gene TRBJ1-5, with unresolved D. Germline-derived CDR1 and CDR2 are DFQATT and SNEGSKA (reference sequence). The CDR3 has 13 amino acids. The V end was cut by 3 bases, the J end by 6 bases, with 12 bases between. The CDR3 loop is CSASLGSGQPQHF. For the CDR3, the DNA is TGCAGTGCTAGTCTGGGCAGTGGTCAGCCCCAGCATTTT.